This TCR beta chain derives from a study of T cell repertoires in cytomegalovirus infection. Concerning this clonotype itself: Antigen: not known.

Study results and caveats: HLA-C-restricted CMV clonotypes gave the most frequent clonotype in two of eight donors. Cumulative frequency of public TCR beta families picked out carriers of CMV plus the relevant HLA.

MiXCR was run by TCRdb on the reads, yielding one entry per CDR3 protein. Found here are over 150,000 distinct CDR3 sequences, approximately 20% of them singletons; the top ten hold roughly 2.9%. The CDR3 runs 15 residues. Trimming stripped 1 base from V and 1 base from J, with 7 bases between. The receptor was derived from a human donor in good health (CMV status not recorded). Some clones in this sample may be carry-over from other donors' samples. The sample taken for sequencing was PBMCs. The chain recombines TRBV12-3 or TRBV12-4 with TRBJ2-2; D not resolved. The chain's CDR3 is CASSLVAKNTGELFF. The CDR3 DNA is TGTGCCAGCAGTTTAGTTGCCAAGAACACCGGGGAGCTGTTTTTT.